The next 23 T cell receptor beta chains were all read from a single sample in a study of T cell changes during pregnancy in multiple sclerosis. This table comes from immunoSEQ multiplex PCR, and its TCRdb copy is limited to in-frame clones, with some not included. The table lists some 120,000 clones, approximately 90% of them singletons. The source material was peripheral blood, sampled in the third trimester of pregnancy. The origin of the receptors is a female donor with multiple sclerosis, enrolled in a pregnancy study.

This clone was observed a single time. The gene calls are TRBV14 and TRBJ2-2; the D gene is possibly TRBD2 (5 bases). This CDR3 spans 15 amino acids. Looked up from germline, CDR1 is SGHDN and CDR2 is FVKESK. V was cut by 3 bases and J by 1 base, with 9 bases left in between. The CDR3 bases are TGTGCCAGCAGCCACGGCCGGGGGAACACCGGGGAGCTGTTTTTT. It encodes CASSHGRGNTGELFF.

The chain employs TRBV7-3 and TRBJ2-7; TRBD2 is a possible D gene (6 bases). The CDR3 totals 13 residues. CDR1 SGHTA and CDR2 FQGTGA come from the germline V gene. The V end was cut by 5 bases, the J end by 6 bases, with 14 bases between. This chain's CDR3 is CASSEVLGGEQYF. The CDR3 nucleotides read TGTGCCAGCAGCGAGGTCTTGGGGGGCGAGCAGTACTTC.

Concerning this clone: The same CDR3 can be traced to other DNA sequences in this sample. The chain uses TRBV27 and TRBJ2-6; TRBD1 is a possible D gene (6 bases). The CDR3 contains 14 residues. V lost 8 bases, J lost 4 bases, and 12 bases lay in between. Germline V CDR1 and CDR2: MNHEY, SMNVEV (reference sequence). The CDR3 nucleotides are TGTGCCAGCCGCCAGGGGTCCGGGGCCAACGTCCTGACTTTC. It encodes CASRQGSGANVLTF.

V usage is TRBV19 and J usage is TRBJ1-1, with 9 bases matching TRBD1. The CDR3 has 15 amino acids. CDR1 is LNHDA, CDR2 SQIVND, per germline (reference sequence). V lost 6 bases and J lost 2; bases outside the gene matches: 7. In DNA, the CDR3 is TGTGCCAGTAGCACACGGACAGGGGCCAACACTGAAGCTTTCTTT. Its protein is CASSTRTGANTEAFF.

The chain carries TRBV7-3 and TRBJ1-3; tentatively, D is TRBD1 (6 bases). This CDR3 is built from 15 residues. Germline CDR1 and CDR2: SGHTA and FQGTGA. V was clipped by 3 bases and J by 0 bases, with 9 bases between them. The DNA of the CDR3 is TGTGCCAGCAGCTTGGGGGCGAGCTCTGGAAACACCATATATTTT. Translated: CASSLGASSGNTIYF.

The chain joins TRBV6-5 to TRBJ2-2; TRBD1 agrees at 9 bases. V lost 5 bases to trimming and J lost 4 bases; unmatched junction nucleotides: 2. Germline V gene lookup returns CDR1 MNHEY and CDR2 SVGAGI. CDR3 length: 14 amino acids. Here the CDR3 DNA reads TGTGCCAGCAGTGAGGGACAGGGCACCGGGGAGCTGTTTTTT. Its translation is CASSEGQGTGELFF.

There are a few counts of this clone. The chain is built from TRBV7-9 and TRBJ1-3; D gene unclear. There are 16 residues in the CDR3. Germline loops: CDR1 SEHNR, CDR2 FQNEAQ (reference sequence). Trimming shortened V by 5 bases and J by 0 bases, and 14 bases separated the two germline ends. The CDR3 nucleotides are TGTGCCAGCAGCACCCGACTCGCTGACTCTGGAAACACCATATATTTT. Protein sequence: CASSTRLADSGNTIYF.

J is TRBJ1-2 and V is TRBV11-2; D might be TRBD1 (6 bases). Germline CDR1 is SGHAT and CDR2 is FQNNGV. This CDR3 spans 17 amino acids. The germline V and J ends were trimmed by 1 base and 4 bases, with 19 bases remaining between them. Here the CDR3 DNA reads TGTGCCAGCAGCTTAGTGCTTGGGGGGGGCGGAGGCTATGGCTACACCTTC. Amino acids: CASSLVLGGGGGYGYTF.

The chain uses TRBV5-1 and TRBJ1-2; possible D gene TRBD1, 6 bases. CDR1 is SGHRS, CDR2 YFSETQ, per germline. CDR3 length: 14 residues. Trimming stripped 0 bases from V and 2 bases from J, with 8 bases between. CDR3 bases: TGCGCCAGCAGCTTGGGCGACAGGAACTATGGCTACACCTTC. As protein: CASSLGDRNYGYTF.

A word on this clone: Its ends do not fully match the called genes, so a read error is possible. The chain joins TRBV5-4 to TRBJ2-7, with 8 bases matching TRBD1. Germline-derived CDR1 and CDR2 are SGHNT and YYREEE (reference sequence). The CDR3 is 13 residues long. CDR3 in DNA: TGTGCCAGCAGCGTGGGACAGGCGATTCCAGTCAACTTC. This codes for CASSVGQAIPVNF.

The chain combines TRBV2 with TRBJ2-3; D is ambiguous. The CDR3 loop spans 12 amino acids. V lost 4 bases, J lost 4 bases, and 6 bases lay in between. The germline CDR1 and CDR2 sequences are SNHLY and FYNNEI. This CDR3 is CASSVVPDTQYF. As DNA, the CDR3 is TGTGCCAGCAGTGTAGTTCCAGATACGCAGTATTTT. The variable domain in full, with the rest retrieved from reference TRBV2 and TRBJ2-3, is EPEVTQTPSHQVTQMGQEVILRCVPISNHLYFYWYRQILGQKVEFLVSFYNNEISEKSEIFDDQFSVERPDGSNFTLKIRSTKLEDSAMYFCASSVVPDTQYFGPGTRLTVL.

The rearrangement links TRBV19 to TRBJ2-2; TRBD1 aligns across 9 bases. Germline-derived CDR1 and CDR2 are LNHDA and SQIVND (reference sequence). V was clipped by 1 base and J by 1 base; unmatched bases: 4. The CDR3 covers 17 residues. For the CDR3, the DNA is TGTGCCAGTAGTATAGGCCCGACAGGGGGGAACACCGGGGAGCTGTTTTTT. Protein product: CASSIGPTGGNTGELFF.

The chain employs TRBV2 and TRBJ2-5, with D unclear. CDR1 SNHLY and CDR2 FYNNEI come from the germline V gene. Trimming took off 5 bases at V and 1 base at J, with 8 bases between the two ends. The CDR3 runs 13 residues. The CDR3 protein is CASSPFVQETQYF. Written as DNA, the CDR3 is TGTGCCAGCAGTCCCTTCGTCCAAGAGACCCAGTACTTC.

The chain carries TRBV6-5 and TRBJ1-2; D uncertain. The V end lost 9 bases, the J end lost 2 bases, and 10 bases lay between the germline ends. This CDR3 comprises 12 residues. Per the germline V gene, CDR1 is MNHEY and CDR2 is SVGAGI. CDR3 nucleotides: TGTGCCAGTAAACTAGGGAACTATGGCTACACCTTC. As protein: CASKLGNYGYTF.

V usage is TRBV14 and J usage is TRBJ1-1; D unresolved. CDR3 length: 13 amino acids. CDR1 SGHDN and CDR2 FVKESK come from the germline V gene. Between the trimmed V and J ends, which lost 8 bases and 1 base, there was a span of 11 bases. The CDR3 coding sequence is TGTGCCAGCCGTGGAGGTGCGAACACTGAAGCTTTCTTT. Translating it yields CASRGGANTEAFF.

This chain connects TRBV7-6 to TRBJ1-2, with 10 bases fitting TRBD1. Looked up from germline, CDR1 is SGHVS and CDR2 is FNYEAQ. Germline trimming cut 4 bases from V and 6 bases from J; bases unmatched to any gene: 2. There are 13 residues in the CDR3. CDR3 sequence reads: CASSSDRGNGYTF. In nucleotides, the CDR3 is TGTGCCAGCAGCTCGGACAGGGGGAATGGCTACACCTTC.

The DNA for the CDR3 is TGTGCCAGCAGCAGCCCACAGGACAGGGGATTGGAGACCCAGTACTTC. This translates into CASSSPQDRGLETQYF. The chain combines TRBV28 with TRBJ2-5, with TRBD1 matching 9 bases. The ends lost 6 bases at V and 5 bases at J; junction bases unmatched: 13. Germline CDR1 and CDR2: MDHEN and SYDVKM. CDR3 length: 16 residues.

This clone has only one observation. The chain employs TRBV2 and TRBJ2-1; 13 positions agree with TRBD2. The trim removed 11 bases at V and 9 bases at J, leaving 10 bases unmatched. This CDR3 has 14 amino acids. Germline-derived CDR1 and CDR2 are SNHLY and FYNNEI. The CDR3 DNA sequence: TGTGCCCGGGTACTAGCGGGAGGGCCCGGTGAGCAGTTCTTC. Translating it yields CARVLAGGPGEQFF. The variable domain in full, with the rest retrieved from reference TRBV2 and TRBJ2-1, is EPEVTQTPSHQVTQMGQEVILRCVPISNHLYFYWYRQILGQKVEFLVSFYNNEISEKSEIFDDQFSVERPDGSNFTLKIRSTKLEDSAMYFCARVLAGGPGEQFFGPGTRLTVL.

The rearrangement joins TRBV7-2 to TRBJ2-1; possibly TRBD2 for D (7 bases). V gave up 1 base and J gave up 7 bases, with 20 bases separating them. This CDR3 is built from 17 residues. Germline CDR1 reads SGHTA; CDR2 reads FQGNSA. The CDR3 DNA sequence: TGTGCCAGCAGCTTAGGGGTCAGCGGGAAGGGGGAGAATGAGCAGTTCTTC. Translation gives CASSLGVSGKGENEQFF. The entire variable domain, with the rest obtained from reference TRBV7-2 and TRBJ2-1, is as follows: GAGVSQSPSNKVTEKGKDVELRCDPISGHTALYWYRQSLGQGLEFLIYFQGNSAPDKSGLPSDRFSAERTGGSVSTLTIQRTQQEDSAVYLCASSLGVSGKGENEQFFGPGTRLTVL.

The genes are TRBV20-1 and TRBJ2-1; D gene uncertain. The CDR3 totals 10 residues. The germline CDR1 and CDR2 sequences are DFQATT and SNEGSKA (reference sequence). V lost 5 bases and J lost 9, with 8 bases in between. The CDR3 nucleotides read TGCAGTGCTCCCCACGGTGAGCAGTTCTTC. It translates to CSAPHGEQFF.

The chain employs TRBV6-1 and TRBJ1-4; 8 nucleotides match TRBD1. Trimming took 0 bases from V and 8 from J; bases not matched to a gene: 5. The CDR3 runs to 15 residues. The germline gives CDR1 MNHNS, CDR2 SASEGT. The CDR3 loop is CASSEAQGATEKLFF. CDR3 nucleotide sequence: TGTGCCAGCAGTGAAGCGCAGGGGGCGACCGAAAAACTGTTTTTT.

In its sample, this clone was seen once. The chain joins TRBV5-4 to TRBJ1-1, with TRBD1 identical over 7 bases. Germline V gene lookup returns CDR1 SGHNT and CDR2 YYREEE (reference sequence). The CDR3 has 14 amino acids. V gave up 2 bases and J gave up 1 base; unmatched junction bases: 2. As DNA, the CDR3 is TGTGCCAGCAGCTTTAGGGACAGGAACACTGAAGCTTTCTTT. Translation gives CASSFRDRNTEAFF.

CDR3 coding DNA: TGTGCCAGCTGTCGGGGGGGCTCGTCGGGAGCGGTCTCCTACGAGCAGTACTTC. It yields the protein CASCRGGSSGAVSYEQYF. V usage is TRBV28 and J usage is TRBJ2-7, with TRBD2 matching over 8 bases. Germline lookup yields CDR1 MDHEN and CDR2 SYDVKM. The CDR3 covers 18 residues. V lost 8 bases and J lost 0; bases outside the gene matches: 18.